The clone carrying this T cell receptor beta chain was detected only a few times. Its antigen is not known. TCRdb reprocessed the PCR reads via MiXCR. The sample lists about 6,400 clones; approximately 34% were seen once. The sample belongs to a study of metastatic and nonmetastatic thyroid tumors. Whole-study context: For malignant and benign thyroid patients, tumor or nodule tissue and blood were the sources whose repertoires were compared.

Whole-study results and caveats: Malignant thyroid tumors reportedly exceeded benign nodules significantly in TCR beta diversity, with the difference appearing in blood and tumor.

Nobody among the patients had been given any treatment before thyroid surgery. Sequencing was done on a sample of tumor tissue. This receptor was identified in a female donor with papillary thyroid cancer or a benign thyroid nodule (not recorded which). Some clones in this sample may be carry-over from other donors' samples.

CDR3 bases: TGTGCCAGCAGTTCCGTCGCTGGGGAGCAGTACTTC. Protein: CASSSVAGEQYF. The genes are TRBV6-2 or TRBV6-3 and TRBJ2-7; D is undetermined. CDR1 and CDR2 (germline): MNHEY, SVGEGT. V gave up 4 bases and J gave up 7 bases, with 11 bases separating them. The CDR3 extends over 12 amino acids.